This entry is about one T cell receptor (beta chain). The PCR used 60 Vbeta and 13 Jbeta primers. Repertoires were generated with immunoSEQ multiplex PCR, while TCRdb's copy carries only in-frame clones and drops some. The sample carries under 200,000 clones, over 75% recorded once. This record comes from a study of cytomegalovirus exposure and HLA in healthy donors. The CDR3 extends over 13 amino acids. Trimming cost V 3 bases and J 9 bases, with 15 bases left between them. Germline lookup yields CDR1 MNHEY and CDR2 SMNVEV (reference sequence). What was sequenced was PBMCs. The origin of this receptor is a male donor in good health and CMV-seronegative. This sequence joins TRBV27 and TRBJ2-7; maybe TRBD2 (6 bases). The chain's CDR3 is CASSFGGALRQYF. CDR3 sequence (DNA): TGTGCCAGCAGTTTCGGAGGGGCTTTGAGGCAGTACTTC.